The 25 T cell receptor beta chains listed next were all sequenced from one sample in a study of blood T cell repertoires in COVID-19 (dated by TCRdb to the early 2020s). Libraries were made using the immunoSEQ multiplex PCR assay. The table was pulled from immuneACCESS by TCRdb, which kept in-frame rearrangements only. Such tables lose some clones; where checked, under half of the loss comes from unresolved V genes, and the rest has no known cause. Recorded for this sample are around 140,000 clones; 80% to 90% of them occurred a single time. The top ten constitute roughly 4.3% of the sample. Sequencing was carried out using peripheral blood. These receptors all come from a man aged 55 to 70 with COVID-19, enrolled during active disease.

V usage is TRBV7-2 and J usage is TRBJ2-3; D possibly corresponds to TRBD1 (5 bases). The CDR3 covers 14 residues. Germline CDR1 reads SGHTA; CDR2 reads FQGNSA. The ends were cut back, 3 bases at V and 1 base at J, with 8 bases in the middle. CDR3 sequence reads: CASSLGLGTDTQYF. The CDR3 DNA reads TGTGCCAGCAGCTTGGGGCTTGGCACAGATACGCAGTATTTT.

V is TRBV12-3 or TRBV12-4 and J is TRBJ1-1, with 10 bases lining up with TRBD1. V lost 4 bases to trimming and J lost 4 bases; unmatched junction nucleotides: 0. The CDR3 covers 13 residues. CDR3 nucleotides: TGTGCCAGCAGTTGGACAGGGGGCACTGAAGCTTTCTTT. Protein: CASSWTGGTEAFF.

The chain links TRBV12-5 to TRBJ1-6; perhaps TRBD1 as D (5 bases). V was pared by 6 bases and J by 12 bases, with 15 bases between. Germline CDR1 LGHNT, CDR2 FRNRAP. CDR3 length: 13 amino acids. CDR3 amino acids: CASGPSRGGPLHF. DNA for the CDR3: TGTGCTAGTGGCCCCTCTCGGGGGGGACCCCTCCACTTT.

This chain joins TRBV10-3 and TRBJ2-2; 14 positions match TRBD2. The CDR3 has 15 residues. The V segment lost 6 bases and the J segment 6 bases; nucleotides outside the gene matches: 3. Germline lookup yields CDR1 ENHRY and CDR2 SYGVKD. The CDR3 here is CAIRAGLAGAGELFF. In nucleotides, the CDR3 is TGTGCCATCAGGGCGGGACTAGCGGGGGCCGGGGAGCTGTTTTTT.

This clone was seen a single time. The chain combines TRBV7-6 with TRBJ2-7, with D tentatively TRBD1 (6 bases). CDR1 and CDR2 (germline): SGHVS, FNYEAQ. The CDR3 consists of 11 residues. Trimming cost V 4 bases and J 9 bases, with 10 bases left between them. Here the CDR3 reads CASSSQGGQYF. The CDR3 DNA reads TGTGCCAGCAGCTCACAGGGCGGGCAGTACTTC.

This rearrangement joins TRBV15 to TRBJ1-1; D unclear. The germline V and J ends were trimmed by 4 bases and 3 bases, with 3 bases remaining between them. Germline V gene data show CDR1 as LNHNV and CDR2 as YYDKDF (reference sequence). The CDR3 sequence is 11 residues long. CDR3 bases: TGTGCCACCAGCATAGACACTGAAGCTTTCTTT. Translation: CATSIDTEAFF.

The gene calls are TRBV5-1 and TRBJ1-2; D gene uncertain. The germline V and J ends were trimmed by 0 bases and 3 bases, with 12 bases remaining between them. The CDR3 spans 15 residues. Germline lookup yields CDR1 SGHRS and CDR2 YFSETQ. The CDR3 region has the DNA TGCGCCAGCAGCTTGGAATTGGGTGAGGACTATGGCTACACCTTC. It encodes CASSLELGEDYGYTF.

CDR3 sequence (DNA): TGTGCCAGCAGGGGGCCGGGCTACAATGAGCAGTTCTTC. It encodes CASRGPGYNEQFF. The chain combines TRBV7-6 with TRBJ2-1, with D perhaps TRBD1 (5 bases). This CDR3 has 13 residues. The V end lost 6 bases, the J end lost 3 bases, and 9 bases lay between the germline ends. CDR1 is SGHVS and CDR2 is FNYEAQ in the germline V gene.

This rearrangement joins TRBV28 to TRBJ2-7; the match to TRBD1 covers 7 bases. From germline, CDR1 is MDHEN and CDR2 SYDVKM. There are 14 residues in the CDR3. Trimming removed 6 bases from V and 8 bases from J; junction bases left unmatched: 13. The CDR3 region has the DNA TGTGCCAGCAGCCCGCGGACAGGAGTTGGGAAGCAGTACTTC. Its protein product is CASSPRTGVGKQYF.

This chain links TRBV19 with TRBJ1-2; a weak D match, TRBD1 (5 bases). With 7 bases removed from V and 0 bases from J, the gap between germline ends came to 12 bases. The CDR3 runs to 14 residues. Germline CDR1 LNHDA, CDR2 SQIVND (reference sequence). Written as DNA, the CDR3 is TGTGCCAGTATCGGGACTCAAGCTAACTATGGCTACACCTTC. It specifies CASIGTQANYGYTF.

The table lists this clone with a few counts. The chain links TRBV28 to TRBJ1-5; 7 positions agree with TRBD1. CDR3 size: 12 residues. V trimming: 5 bases; J trimming: 11 bases; junction bases outside the gene matches: 6. The germline CDR1 and CDR2 sequences are MDHEN and SYDVKM. The CDR3: CASSPGDRAQHF. CDR3 nucleotides: TGTGCCAGCAGTCCGGGCGACAGGGCCCAGCATTTT.

V gene TRBV6-2 or TRBV6-3 combines with J gene TRBJ2-7; possible D gene TRBD1, 6 bases. From germline, CDR1 is MNHEY and CDR2 SVGEGT. V lost 2 bases and J lost 6, with 29 bases in between. This CDR3 has 19 residues. The CDR3 here is CASSYEPTATKPTGLEQYF. The CDR3 nucleotides read TGTGCCAGCAGTTACGAGCCAACCGCAACCAAACCAACAGGGCTCGAGCAGTACTTC.

The chain joins TRBV7-9 to TRBJ2-1; 10 positions match TRBD2. J gave up 7 bases and V 2 bases, and 11 bases lay outside the gene matches. Looked up from germline, CDR1 is SEHNR and CDR2 is FQNEAQ (reference sequence). The CDR3 covers 17 residues. CDR3 region: CASSLLAAGGPWNEQFF. The CDR3, as DNA: TGTGCCAGCAGCTTATTGGCAGCGGGGGGGCCGTGGAATGAGCAGTTCTTC.

Notes on this clone: Different DNA sequences within this sample yield the same CDR3. This sequence joins TRBV7-3 and TRBJ2-3; 8 nucleotides line up with TRBD2. The CDR3 sequence is 15 residues long. V gave up 5 bases and J gave up 0 bases; unmatched junction bases: 4. The germline V gene has CDR1 SGHTA and CDR2 FQGTGA. The CDR3 DNA sequence: TGTGCCAGCAGCCGCGCGGGGGGAAGCACAGATACGCAGTATTTT. This gives the protein CASSRAGGSTDTQYF. The whole variable domain, remainder taken from reference TRBV7-3 and TRBJ2-3, is GAGVSQTPSNKVTEKGKYVELRCDPISGHTALYWYRQSLGQGPEFLIYFQGTGAADDSGLPNDRFFAVRPEGSVSTLKIQRTERGDSAVYLCASSRAGGSTDTQYFGPGTRLTVL.

The V call is TRBV18, the J call TRBJ2-7; maybe TRBD1 (5 bases). This CDR3 is 12 amino acids long. CDR1 and CDR2 (germline): KGHSH, LQKENI. Between the trimmed V and J ends, which lost 5 bases and 3 bases, there was a span of 8 bases. CDR3 protein: CASSKTDYEQYF. CDR3 sequence (DNA): TGTGCCAGCTCAAAGACAGACTACGAGCAGTACTTC.

This sequence joins TRBV19 and TRBJ2-1; a weak D match, TRBD1 (8 bases). The V end was cut by 7 bases, the J end by 9 bases, with 19 bases between. CDR1 LNHDA and CDR2 SQIVND come from the germline V gene (reference sequence). CDR3 length equals 14 residues. In DNA, the CDR3 is TGTGCCAGTAATCCGAACAGGGGGGGTGGTGAGCAGTTCTTC. Translated, it gives CASNPNRGGGEQFF.

The rearrangement joins TRBV28 to TRBJ1-1; D ambiguous. The germline V gene encodes CDR1 MDHEN and CDR2 SYDVKM. The CDR3 has 14 residues. V lost 5 bases and J 1 base, leaving 11 bases between the germline ends. CDR3 region: CASSPSRQNTEAFF. In nucleotides, the CDR3 is TGTGCCAGCAGTCCATCCCGACAGAACACTGAAGCTTTCTTT.

The V call is TRBV10-1, the J call TRBJ2-3; possibly TRBD2 for D (5 bases). The CDR3 consists of 13 residues. Per germline, CDR1 WNHNN and CDR2 SYGVQD (reference sequence). V lost 6 bases to trimming and J lost 4 bases, with 11 bases between them. The CDR3 reads CASSLSGADTQYF. CDR3 in DNA: TGCGCCAGCAGCCTTTCCGGGGCAGATACGCAGTATTTT.

The genes are TRBV7-8 and TRBJ1-5, with a possible D match to TRBD1 (5 bases). Germline CDR1 and CDR2: SGHVS and FQNEAQ. With 5 bases removed from V and 6 bases from J, the gap between germline ends came to 14 bases. CDR3 size: 14 residues. As DNA, the CDR3 is TGTGCCAGCAGCACCTCCCCAAGGGGTCAGCCCCAGCATTTT. Its protein is CASSTSPRGQPQHF.

This clone was observed once. The chain recombines TRBV30 with TRBJ2-1; TRBD2 matches at 12 bases. Trimming removed 7 bases from V and 8 bases from J; junction bases left unmatched: 6. Germline values: CDR1 GTSNPN, CDR2 SVGIG (reference sequence). The CDR3 contains 13 residues. The CDR3 DNA is TGTGCCTTATCTAGCGGGGGGGCCTATGAGCAGTTCTTC. Translation gives CALSSGGAYEQFF.

V is TRBV5-1 and J is TRBJ2-3, with D possibly being TRBD2 (6 bases). The CDR3 is made up of 13 amino acids. Germline loops: CDR1 SGHRS, CDR2 YFSETQ. The V and J ends lost 7 bases and 1 base respectively, with 10 bases between them. In nucleotides, the CDR3 is TGCGCCAGCGGACCGGGGGGCACAGATACGCAGTATTTT. It codes for CASGPGGTDTQYF.

The chain has TRBV4-1 and TRBJ2-5; unclear D gene. This CDR3 spans 14 amino acids. Germline loops: CDR1 MGHRA, CDR2 YSYEKL. V dropped 0 bases and J dropped 5 bases, with 10 bases sitting between them. The CDR3 nucleotides are TGCGCCAGCAGCCAAGATAGTAGGCGGGAGACCCAGTACTTC. Residues: CASSQDSRRETQYF.

CDR3 sequence reads: CASSPKSGRNSPLHF. The CDR3 coding sequence is TGTGCCAGCAGCCCGAAGTCAGGGAGGAATTCACCCCTCCACTTT. The chain has TRBV7-8 and TRBJ1-6; maybe TRBD1 (5 bases). The CDR3 is 15 amino acids. The V and J ends lost 5 bases and 7 bases respectively, with 15 bases between them. The germline V gene encodes CDR1 SGHVS and CDR2 FQNEAQ.

The chain joins TRBV5-1 to TRBJ1-2; 8 nucleotides line up with TRBD1. CDR1 is SGHRS and CDR2 is YFSETQ in the germline V gene. The CDR3 is made up of 15 amino acids. V lost 2 bases to trimming and J lost 7 bases; unmatched junction nucleotides: 10. The CDR3 sequence: CASSFYGQGNSGYTF. In DNA, the CDR3 is TGCGCCAGCAGCTTTTATGGACAGGGTAATTCTGGCTACACCTTC.

The count of this clone is one. The chain combines TRBV11-2 with TRBJ1-4; perhaps TRBD1 as D (6 bases). This CDR3 is 15 amino acids long. CDR1 SGHAT and CDR2 FQNNGV come from the germline V gene. Trimming took 5 bases from V and 8 from J, leaving 18 bases between them. The CDR3 coding sequence is TGTGCCAGCAGCCCCGGGGGGGGCCTGGGAGAAAAACTGTTTTTT. The encoded protein is CASSPGGGLGEKLFF.